A single TCR beta chain is shown here with its context. What it binds is unknown. Generation of TCR cDNA used 5'RACE template switching (which added a universal primer site and UMIs). TCRdb reanalysed the 5' RACE reads using MiXCR and keeps one entry per CDR3 protein. In the table there are roughly 170,000 distinct CDR3 sequences, 6.2% of which are singletons. These data belong to a study of T cells after yellow fever vaccination. Overall study: Fractions of limited cellularity were prepared by means of SMART-Seq v4 Ultra Low Input.

The CDR3 is 9 residues long. V dropped 8 bases and J dropped 6 bases, with 3 bases sitting between them. The germline V gene has CDR1 MNHEY and CDR2 SMNVEV (reference sequence). Study-wide points: It was a weaker secondary response, yet one that peaked faster, at day 5 versus 15.

This rearrangement joins TRBV27 to TRBJ2-3; D is unclear. The TCR was taken from a man between 18 and 29 years old who received the YFV17D yellow fever vaccine. The sample here was CD4+ T cells sorted from PBMCs, taken on the day of the first yellow fever vaccination. The DNA for the CDR3 is TGTGCCAGCGTGGATACGCAGTATTTT. Translating it yields CASVDTQYF.